Listed below are T cell receptor beta chains from one sample, sequenced in a study of cytomegalovirus exposure and HLA in healthy donors. Produced via immunoSEQ multiplex PCR; TCRdb's table is partial and in-frame only. The repertoire has about 110,000 clones, about 78% of them found once; the top ten carry about 7.9%. Specimen: PBMCs. The receptors were gathered from a woman aged 40 to 49 in good health and CMV-seropositive. The conserved cysteine and the conserved F or W are not part of the CDR3 here.

TRBV5-4,ASSPGGTGDSPLH
TRBV19,ASSIGTWGEKLF
TRBV5-1,ASSSQGAGNTIY
TRBV7-7,ASSLAGKGFEQY
TRBV10-3,AINAGTGYGYT
TRBV7-9,ASSPTGRETQY
TRBV12-5,ASGFKSSGGGPPNTEAF
TRBV10-3,AISGSWDRGYGYT
TRBV9,ASSAGQGVGLDTEAF
TRBV19,ASRLSGTGPYEQY
TRBV9,ATSPGSGANVLT
TRBV11-2,ASSLYGQGSTDTQY
TRBV18,ASSPGSGTEAF
TRBV2,ASSERTGTTEAF
TRBV9,ASSAFRGNNEKLF
TRBV15,ATSRALAANNQPQH
TRBV7-2,ASSLARQKRSVGETQY
TRBV4-1,ASSGDRTGFYGYT
TRBV2,ASRVIAENTGELF
TRBV18,ASSPGAESSYNEQF
TRBV27,ASSLEGGAIGYT
TRBV7-2,ASSLGDSRTGNTIY
TRBV7-2,ASGLPGQSSYNSPLH
TRBV5-1,ASSRTGSGENIQY
TRBV6-1,ASSENPGSPLH
TRBV6-5,ASSFTGTGDEQF
TRBV5-1,ASSPTGRPSYNEQF
TRBV4-2,ASSQVLAGDTYNNEQF